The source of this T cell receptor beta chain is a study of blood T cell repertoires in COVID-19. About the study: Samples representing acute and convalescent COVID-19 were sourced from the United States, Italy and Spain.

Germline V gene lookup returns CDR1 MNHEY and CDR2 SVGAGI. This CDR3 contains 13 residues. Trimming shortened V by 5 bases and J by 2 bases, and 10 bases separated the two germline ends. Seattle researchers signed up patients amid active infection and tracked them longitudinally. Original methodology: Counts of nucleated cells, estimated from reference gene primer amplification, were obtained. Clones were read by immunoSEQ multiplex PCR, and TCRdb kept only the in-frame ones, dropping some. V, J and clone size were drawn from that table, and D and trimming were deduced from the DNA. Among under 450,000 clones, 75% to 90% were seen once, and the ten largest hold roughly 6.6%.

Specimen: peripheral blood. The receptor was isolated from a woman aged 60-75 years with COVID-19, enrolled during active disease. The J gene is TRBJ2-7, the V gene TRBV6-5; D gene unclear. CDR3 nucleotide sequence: TGTGCCAGCAGTCTGATCAGAACCTACGAGCAGTACTTC. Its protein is CASSLIRTYEQYF.